This T cell receptor beta chain was found in a study of early stage breast cancer tumors. This CDR3 has 13 amino acids. V gave up 8 bases and J gave up 10 bases; unmatched junction bases: 8. Germline V gene lookup returns CDR1 SEHNR and CDR2 FQNEAQ (reference sequence). This clone appeared once. Libraries were prepared by immunoSEQ multiplex PCR; TCRdb keeps only in-frame clonotypes and omits some of them. Among 45,000 to 60,000 clones listed, 83% were seen once. The sample taken for sequencing was blood. This sequence joins TRBV7-9 and TRBJ2-1, with 10 bases fitting TRBD2. This receptor was identified in a person between 45 and 65 years old with breast cancer. The CDR3 bases are TGTGCCAGCTTGGCTAGCGGGGGTCGGGAGCAGTTCTTC. The encoded protein is CASLASGGREQFF.